Listed here are 19 T cell receptor beta chains from one sample, sequenced in a study of cytomegalovirus exposure and HLA in healthy donors (dated by TCRdb to about 2017). Receptor libraries were prepared by the immunoSEQ multiplex PCR assay. For the multiplex PCR, a mixture combining 60 forward primers for TCR Vbeta segments and 13 reverse primers for TCR Jbeta segments was used. TCRdb limited this immuneACCESS table to in-frame rearrangements with V and J called. A share of clones is missing; checked studies link under half to unresolved V genes, and the rest is unexplained. Present in this sample are about 110,000 clones, 60% to 85% of which were seen just once. Around 5.1% of the sample is held by the ten biggest clonotypes. The sequenced sample consisted of PBMCs. The receptor set was obtained from a female donor in good health and CMV-seropositive.

V and J are TRBV4-1 and TRBJ2-7, with D possibly being TRBD2 (5 bases). V lost 5 bases, J lost 2 bases, and 10 bases lay in between. The length of the CDR3 is 13 residues. CDR1 is MGHRA, CDR2 YSYEKL, per germline. DNA of the CDR3: TGCGCCAGCAGCAAGGACTCAGCCTACGAGCAGTACTTC. Protein product: CASSKDSAYEQYF.

The CDR3 region is CASSRLDTDTQYF. DNA for the CDR3: TGTGCCAGCAGCCGACTGGACACAGATACGCAGTATTTT. The rearrangement joins TRBV7-8 to TRBJ2-3; D is ambiguous. Trimming cost V 5 bases and J 2 bases, with 8 bases left between them. There are 13 residues in the CDR3. Germline V CDR1 and CDR2: SGHVS, FQNEAQ.

The chain combines TRBV7-2 with TRBJ1-1, with 8 bases fitting TRBD1. Germline CDR1 reads SGHTA; CDR2 reads FQGNSA. With 5 bases clipped from V and 0 bases from J, the junction kept 5 bases outside the gene matches. The CDR3 runs to 15 residues. CDR3 protein: CASSKGTGLNTEAFF. CDR3 nucleotides: TGTGCCAGCAGCAAGGGGACAGGTCTGAACACTGAAGCTTTCTTT.

This chain links TRBV6-1 with TRBJ2-3; 8 bases agree with TRBD2. The trim removed 2 bases at V and 4 bases at J, leaving 2 bases unmatched. The CDR3 covers 14 residues. CDR1 and CDR2 from the germline V gene are MNHNS and SASEGT. CDR3 bases: TGTGCCAGCAGTGAAAGCGGGAGACCAGATACGCAGTATTTT. This translates into CASSESGRPDTQYF.

The chain recombines TRBV10-1 with TRBJ2-1; D may be TRBD2 (5 bases). This CDR3 comprises 15 residues. V was clipped by 2 bases and J by 7 bases, with 15 bases between them. Germline CDR1 WNHNN, CDR2 SYGVQD (reference sequence). The CDR3 protein is CASSEISGLRNEQFF. As DNA, the CDR3 is TGCGCCAGCAGTGAGATCAGCGGTCTAAGGAATGAGCAGTTCTTC.

This clone was recorded once. The chain links TRBV6-5 to TRBJ2-1, with TRBD1 matching over 8 bases. The CDR3 runs 16 residues. Germline V gene sequence: CDR1 MNHEY, CDR2 SVGAGI. Trimming took 0 bases from V and 9 from J; bases not matched to a gene: 10. The CDR3, as DNA: TGTGCCAGCAGTTACTCGATTCGGCAGGGGGCAGGTGAGCAGTTCTTC. The encoded protein is CASSYSIRQGAGEQFF.

The chain couples TRBV7-9 to TRBJ1-5; 7 bases are shared with TRBD1. The V and J ends lost 5 bases and 2 bases, in that order; junction bases with no gene match: 9. The germline CDR1 and CDR2 sequences are SEHNR and FQNEAQ (reference sequence). CDR3 size: 16 residues. The CDR3 is CASSQRGPDGNQPQHF. CDR3 coding DNA: TGTGCCAGCAGCCAAAGGGGGCCCGACGGCAATCAGCCCCAGCATTTT.

This chain connects TRBV5-1 to TRBJ2-7; perhaps TRBD1 as D (7 bases). CDR1 and CDR2 (germline): SGHRS, YFSETQ. The CDR3 totals 15 residues. Trimming pared 0 bases from V and 1 base from J, leaving 11 bases between. CDR3 amino acids: CASSLGAGQSYEQYF. Written as DNA, the CDR3 is TGCGCCAGCAGCTTGGGTGCGGGACAGTCCTACGAGCAGTACTTC.

The chain couples TRBV28 to TRBJ2-7; maybe TRBD2 (6 bases). The CDR3 spans 16 residues. CDR1 and CDR2 (germline): MDHEN, SYDVKM. Trimming pared 7 bases from V and 0 bases from J, leaving 19 bases between. CDR3: CASTDQGAGNSYEQYF. As DNA, the CDR3 is TGTGCCAGCACCGACCAAGGTGCGGGGAACTCCTACGAGCAGTACTTC.

The chain joins TRBV28 to TRBJ2-7; 10 bases fit TRBD1. Germline CDR1 reads MDHEN; CDR2 reads SYDVKM. V gave up 6 bases and J gave up 3 bases; unmatched junction bases: 5. The CDR3 consists of 14 residues. CDR3 DNA: TGTGCCAGCAGGGGACAGGGGATTGGCTACGAGCAGTACTTC. Protein sequence: CASRGQGIGYEQYF.

The chain is built from TRBV5-4 and TRBJ1-2; D might be TRBD1 (6 bases). This CDR3 has 16 amino acids. The V gene's germline CDR1 is SGHNT and CDR2 YYREEE (reference sequence). Trimming took off 3 bases at V and 0 bases at J, with 15 bases between the two ends. CDR3 sequence reads: CASSSQLQGTNYGYTF. The CDR3 region has the DNA TGTGCCAGCAGCTCTCAACTACAGGGAACTAACTATGGCTACACCTTC.

The chain couples TRBV7-2 to TRBJ2-7; TRBD2 matches at 13 bases. V shed 5 bases and J 4 bases; nucleotides not matched to a gene: 5. The V gene's germline CDR1 is SGHTA and CDR2 FQGNSA. The CDR3 contains 15 residues. The CDR3 here is CASSPRTSGGYEQYF. CDR3 DNA: TGTGCCAGCAGCCCCCGGACTAGCGGGGGATACGAGCAGTACTTC.

This clone has just a few counts. V and J are TRBV5-1 and TRBJ2-5; 7 positions agree with TRBD1. The CDR3 loop spans 15 amino acids. Per germline, CDR1 SGHRS and CDR2 YFSETQ. V was pared by 6 bases and J by 3 bases, with 11 bases of the junction left unmatched. The chain's CDR3 is CASTRDSPIEETQYF. The DNA for the CDR3 is TGCGCCAGCACGAGGGACAGTCCCATAGAAGAGACCCAGTACTTC.

The chain links TRBV5-1 to TRBJ1-1, with TRBD1 matching 11 bases. Germline V gives CDR1 SGHRS, CDR2 YFSETQ. CDR3 length equals 16 residues. Unmatched junction bases numbered 7, after V lost 1 base and J lost 5 bases. DNA for the CDR3: TGCGCCAGCAGCTTGCTCGGACAGGGGGCGCTTACTGAAGCTTTCTTT. Its translation: CASSLLGQGALTEAFF.

This clone was picked up one time. This chain links TRBV4-1 with TRBJ2-3, with 11 bases fitting TRBD2. Trimming cost V 1 base and J 6 bases; bases outside gene matches: 9. CDR1 and CDR2 (germline): MGHRA, YSYEKL. The CDR3 is 17 residues long. The CDR3 protein is CASSQVYVAGGPDTQYF. The CDR3 DNA sequence: TGCGCCAGCAGCCAAGTGTATGTAGCGGGGGGGCCGGATACGCAGTATTTT.

The V call is TRBV5-1, the J call TRBJ2-7, with 8 bases fitting TRBD1. CDR1 SGHRS and CDR2 YFSETQ come from the germline V gene. Unmatched junction bases numbered 0, after V lost 2 bases and J lost 2 bases. The CDR3 length is 13 residues. The CDR3 spells CASSLQGAYEQYF. The CDR3 nucleotides read TGCGCCAGCAGCTTACAGGGGGCCTACGAGCAGTACTTC. Full variable domain (outside the CDR3, taken from reference TRBV5-1 and TRBJ2-7): KAGVTQTPRYLIKTRGQQVTLSCSPISGHRSVSWYQQTPGQGLQFLFEYFSETQRNKGNFPGRFSGRQFSNSRSEMNVSTLELGDSALYLCASSLQGAYEQYFGPGTRLTVT.

Turning to this clone: A read error may account for a junction end that differs from germline. The J gene is TRBJ2-5, the V gene TRBV5-4; the match to TRBD1 covers 7 bases. Germline V gene data show CDR1 as SGHNT and CDR2 as YYREEE (reference sequence). This CDR3 region has 15 residues. DNA for the CDR3: TGTGCCAGCAGCGGGATAGGGGGCAGCCAAGAGATCCAGTACTTC. It specifies CASSGIGGSQEIQYF.

The chain links TRBV28 to TRBJ2-7, with D possibly TRBD1 on 5 matching bases. This CDR3 spans 15 amino acids. Per germline, CDR1 MDHEN and CDR2 SYDVKM. Deletions cut 5 bases from V and 1 base from J, with 15 bases between. Here the CDR3 DNA reads TGTGCCAGCAGTACCGACAGAAGCCCATCCTACGAGCAGTACTTC. Translating it yields CASSTDRSPSYEQYF.

The chain uses TRBV29-1 and TRBJ1-1; D might be TRBD1 (5 bases). CDR1 is SQVTM and CDR2 is ANQGSEA in the germline V gene. This CDR3 spans 14 amino acids. The germline V and J ends were trimmed by 6 bases and 0 bases, with 14 bases remaining between them. CDR3 amino acids: CSVGRWGMNTEAFF. The CDR3 coding sequence is TGCAGCGTGGGGCGGTGGGGTATGAACACTGAAGCTTTCTTT.